The count of the clone carrying this T cell receptor beta chain is one. This sample is drawn from a study of shared clonotypes between healthy human individuals. Study details: Researchers assigned three CD4 naive, three CD4 memory, two CD8 naive and one CD8 memory plate to each donor.

An approximately 180 ng quantity of DNA, tens of thousands of T cell genomes, went into the sorted-subset replicate PCRs. Data came from immunoSEQ multiplex PCR; TCRdb stores just in-frame clones and leaves some out. The sample gives around 2.5 million clones, over 85% of which show up once; approximately 0.35% is in the top ten. The V end was cut by 1 base, the J end by 3 bases, with 11 bases between. The CDR3 contains 15 residues. Germline CDR1 SGDLS, CDR2 YYNGEE. Sample: naive CD4+ T cells from PBMCs. Specified subset: CD45RA+ positively selected. This clonotype was sampled from a man aged 18-30 years in good health. Some clones in this sample may be carry-over from other donors' samples. The rearrangement joins TRBV9 to TRBJ2-1; no clear D gene. CDR3 DNA sequence: TGTGCCAGCAGCGTAAACGGCCGATTCTACAATGAGCAGTTCTTC. Amino acid sequence: CASSVNGRFYNEQFF.